This T cell receptor (beta chain) emerged from a study of cytomegalovirus exposure and HLA in healthy donors. CDR3 length: 15 residues. V lost 3 bases, J lost 8 bases, and 17 bases lay in between. Germline CDR1 and CDR2: ENHRY and SYGVKD. PCR involved 60 Vbeta and 13 Jbeta primers. Assay: immunoSEQ multiplex PCR; the TCRdb copy retains only in-frame clones and omits some. This sample yields over 100,000 clones, of which 74% are seen a single time; approximately 1.9% belongs to the top ten. This TCR came from a human donor in good health. The sample consisted of PBMCs. The J gene is TRBJ1-5, the V gene TRBV10-3; D gene uncertain. The CDR3 DNA sequence: TGTGCCATCAGTGACTCTGGGCAGGCCATCAAGCCCCAGCATTTT. Its translation is CAISDSGQAIKPQHF.